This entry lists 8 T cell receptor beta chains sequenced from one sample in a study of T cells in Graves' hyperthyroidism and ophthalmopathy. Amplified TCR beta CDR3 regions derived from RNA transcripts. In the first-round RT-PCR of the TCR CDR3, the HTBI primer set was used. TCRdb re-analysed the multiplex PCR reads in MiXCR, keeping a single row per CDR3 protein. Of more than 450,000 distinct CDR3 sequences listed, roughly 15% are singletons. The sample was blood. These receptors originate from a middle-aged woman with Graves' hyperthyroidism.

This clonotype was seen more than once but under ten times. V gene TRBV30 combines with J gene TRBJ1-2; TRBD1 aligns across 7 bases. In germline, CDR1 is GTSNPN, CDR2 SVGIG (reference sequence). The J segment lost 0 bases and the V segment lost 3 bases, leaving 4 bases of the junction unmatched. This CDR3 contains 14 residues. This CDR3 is CAWRQQGSNYGYTF. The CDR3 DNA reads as TGTGCCTGGAGACAACAGGGGTCTAACTATGGCTACACCTTC.

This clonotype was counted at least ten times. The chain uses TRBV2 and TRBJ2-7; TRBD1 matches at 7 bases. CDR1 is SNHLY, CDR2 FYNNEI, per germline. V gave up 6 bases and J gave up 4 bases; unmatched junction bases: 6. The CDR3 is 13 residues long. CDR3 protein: CASRPLQGYEQYF. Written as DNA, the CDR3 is TGTGCCAGCAGACCGTTACAGGGGTACGAGCAGTACTTC.

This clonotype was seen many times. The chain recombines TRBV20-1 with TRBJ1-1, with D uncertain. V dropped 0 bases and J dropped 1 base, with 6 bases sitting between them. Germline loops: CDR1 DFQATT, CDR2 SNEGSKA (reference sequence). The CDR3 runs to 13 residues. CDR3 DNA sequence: TGCAGTGCTAGAGATGGGTGGAACACTGAAGCTTTCTTT. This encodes CSARDGWNTEAFF.

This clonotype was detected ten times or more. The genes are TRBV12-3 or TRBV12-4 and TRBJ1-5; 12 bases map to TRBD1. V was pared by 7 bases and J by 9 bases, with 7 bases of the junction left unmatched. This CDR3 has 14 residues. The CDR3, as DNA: TGTGCCAGCACCACCGGGACAGGGGGCCGGCCCCAGCATTTT. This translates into CASTTGTGGRPQHF.

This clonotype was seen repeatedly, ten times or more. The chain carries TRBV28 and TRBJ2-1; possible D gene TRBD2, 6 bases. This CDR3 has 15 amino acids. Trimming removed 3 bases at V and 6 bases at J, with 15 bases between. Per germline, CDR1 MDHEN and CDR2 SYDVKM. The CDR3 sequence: CASSFAGTAINEQFF. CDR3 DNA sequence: TGTGCCAGCAGTTTTGCGGGGACCGCAATCAATGAGCAGTTCTTC.

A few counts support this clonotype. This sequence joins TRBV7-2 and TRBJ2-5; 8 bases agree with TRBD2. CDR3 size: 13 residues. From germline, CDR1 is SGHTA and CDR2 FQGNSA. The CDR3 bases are TGTGCGGCCAGCGGGGGAGGTCGAGAGACCCAGTACTTC. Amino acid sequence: CAASGGGRETQYF.

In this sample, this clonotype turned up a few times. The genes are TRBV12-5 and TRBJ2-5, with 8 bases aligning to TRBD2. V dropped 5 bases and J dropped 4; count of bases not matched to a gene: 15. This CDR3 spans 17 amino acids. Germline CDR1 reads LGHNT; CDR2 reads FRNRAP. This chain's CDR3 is CASGISPPAREGETQYF. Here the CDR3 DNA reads TGTGCTAGTGGTATATCGCCTCCGGCCCGGGAGGGAGAGACCCAGTACTTC.

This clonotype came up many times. CDR3 protein: CASRSVPNTGELFF. In DNA, the CDR3 is TGCGCCAGCAGGAGCGTGCCGAACACCGGGGAGCTGTTTTTT. The V gene is TRBV5-1, the J gene TRBJ2-2, with D unclear. V was trimmed by 5 bases and J by 0 bases, leaving 8 bases between them. Germline V lookup: CDR1 SGHRS, CDR2 YFSETQ. The CDR3 totals 14 residues.